A few counts support the clone carrying this TCR beta chain. Its antigen is not identified. The data stem from a study of CD8 T cells in ankylosing spondylitis. Study outcomes and limitations: A TCR beta motif of several highly homologous variants seemed to mark ankylosing spondylitis blood.

In germline, CDR1 is SGDLS, CDR2 YYNGEE. After removal of 2 bases from V and 7 bases from J, the junction contained 7 bases not matched to a gene. The CDR3 spans 17 residues. Libraries of TCR beta came from quantitative 5'-RACE with molecular barcodes. TCRdb re-analysed the 5' RACE reads in MiXCR, keeping a single row per CDR3 protein. The sample lists roughly 450,000 distinct CDR3 sequences, roughly a quarter occurring once. The rearrangement uses TRBV9 and TRBJ2-2; 14 bases agree with TRBD2. The material sequenced was blood, either unsorted or a sorted T cell fraction (not recorded which). The clonotype comes from a male donor with ankylosing spondylitis. The CDR3 spells CASSVRLAGGPGGELFF. The CDR3 nucleotides are TGTGCCAGCAGCGTCAGACTAGCGGGAGGGCCCGGCGGGGAGCTGTTTTTT.